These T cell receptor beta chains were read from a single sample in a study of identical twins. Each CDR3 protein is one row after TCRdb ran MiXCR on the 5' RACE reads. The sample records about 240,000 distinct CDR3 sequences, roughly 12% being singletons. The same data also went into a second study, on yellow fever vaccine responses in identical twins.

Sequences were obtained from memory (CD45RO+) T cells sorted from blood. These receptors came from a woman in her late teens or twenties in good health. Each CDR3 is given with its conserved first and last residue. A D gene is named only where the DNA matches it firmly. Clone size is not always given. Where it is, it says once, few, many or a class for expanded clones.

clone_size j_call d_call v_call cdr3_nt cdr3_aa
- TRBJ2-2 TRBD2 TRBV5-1 TGCGCCAGCAGCCCACGAAGCGGGGATGGCGGGGAGCTGTTTTTT CASSPRSGDGGELFF
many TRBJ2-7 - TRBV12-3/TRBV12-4 TGTGCCAGCAGTGCTGACAGAGCCAGTTACGAGCAGTACTTC CASSADRASYEQYF
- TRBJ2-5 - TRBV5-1 TGCGCCAGCAGCCCACTCGGGGACGAGACCCAGTACTTC CASSPLGDETQYF
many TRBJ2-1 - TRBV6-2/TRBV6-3 TGTGCCAGCAGTTACGCGGGCTCTAGCATTGAGCAGTTCTTC CASSYAGSSIEQFF
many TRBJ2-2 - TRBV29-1 TGCAGCGTTGAGTCGGCTAGCCCTAGAACAAGCGGGGAGCTGTTTTTT CSVESASPRTSGELFF
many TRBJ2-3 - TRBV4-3 TGCGCCAGCAGCCAAGATTCGGAGTCGGGCGGCACAGATACGCAGTATTTT CASSQDSESGGTDTQYF
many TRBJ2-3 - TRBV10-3 TGTGCCATCAGTGAGCTCGGAACCACAGATACGCAGTATTTT CAISELGTTDTQYF
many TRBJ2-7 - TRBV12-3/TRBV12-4 TGTGCCAGCAGTTTAACTAGCACGGGCGAGCAGTACTTC CASSLTSTGEQYF
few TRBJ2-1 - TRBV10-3 TGTGCCATCAGGTCGCGGGGGCAAACTTACAATGAGCAGTTCTTC CAIRSRGQTYNEQFF
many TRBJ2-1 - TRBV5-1 TGCGCCAGCAGCCACGCTAGTTCCCCCTCTGAGCAGTTCTTC CASSHASSPSEQFF
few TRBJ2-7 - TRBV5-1 TGCGCCAGCAGCTTTCAAGCCAGCTCCTACGAGCAGTACTTC CASSFQASSYEQYF
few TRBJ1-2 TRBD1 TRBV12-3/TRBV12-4 TGTGCCAGCAGTGACAGGGGGGTCATCTCCTTC CASSDRGVISF
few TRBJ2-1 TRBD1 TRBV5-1 TGCGCCAGCAGCCCACCTGGACAGGGCAACTACAATGAGCAGTTCTTC CASSPPGQGNYNEQFF
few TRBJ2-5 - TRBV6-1 TGTGCCAGCAGCCCGGGTGGTCCTCAAGAGACCCAGTACTTC CASSPGGPQETQYF
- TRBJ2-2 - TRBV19 TGTGCCAGTAGACGGGGTTCAAACACCGGGGAGCTGTTTTTT CASRRGSNTGELFF
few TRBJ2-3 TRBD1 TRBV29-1 TGCAGCGGAGGACAGGGCAGGGGGAGCACAGATACGCAGTATTTT CSGGQGRGSTDTQYF
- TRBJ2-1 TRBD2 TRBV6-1 TGTGCCAGCAGGAGAGCAACCTCACTACCGGGAGGGCCGCTGAATGAGCAGTTCTTC CASRRATSLPGGPLNEQFF
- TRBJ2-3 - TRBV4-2 TGTGCCAGCAGCGAAATGGACAGCACAGATACGCAGTATTTT CASSEMDSTDTQYF
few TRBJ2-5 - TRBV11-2 TGTGCCAGCAGCCCACGGGGGGCTAGCGCCCAAGAGACCCAGTACTTC CASSPRGASAQETQYF
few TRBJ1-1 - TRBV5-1 TGCGCCAGCAGCTTGTCCCCGATTCAAGTCACTGAAGCTTTCTTT CASSLSPIQVTEAFF
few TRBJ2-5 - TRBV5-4 TGTGCCAGCAGCTTGACCAGCGGCACCCAAGAGACCCAGTACTTC CASSLTSGTQETQYF
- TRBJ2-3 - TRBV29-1 TGCAGCGTTGATGGGGTTCGGGGCACAGATACGCAGTATTTT CSVDGVRGTDTQYF